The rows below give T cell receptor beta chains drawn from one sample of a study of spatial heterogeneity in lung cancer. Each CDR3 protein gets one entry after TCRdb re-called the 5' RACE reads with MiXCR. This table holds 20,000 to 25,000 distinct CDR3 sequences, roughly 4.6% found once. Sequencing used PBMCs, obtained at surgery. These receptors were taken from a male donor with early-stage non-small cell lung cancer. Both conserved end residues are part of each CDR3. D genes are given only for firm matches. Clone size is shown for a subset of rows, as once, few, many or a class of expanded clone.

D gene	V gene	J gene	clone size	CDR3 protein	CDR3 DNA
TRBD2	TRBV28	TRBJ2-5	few	CASSTERGEETQYF	TGTGCCAGCAGTACGGAGCGGGGGGAGGAGACCCAGTACTTC
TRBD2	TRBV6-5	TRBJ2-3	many	CASSLAGGPPDTQYF	TGTGCCAGCAGCTTAGCGGGAGGGCCCCCAGATACGCAGTATTTT
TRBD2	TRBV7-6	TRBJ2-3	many	CASSLAGTSVDTQYF	TGTGCCAGCAGCTTAGCCGGGACTAGCGTTGATACGCAGTATTTT
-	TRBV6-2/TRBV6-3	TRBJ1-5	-	CASSYTGLGNQPQHF	TGTGCCAGCAGTTACACAGGGTTAGGGAATCAGCCCCAGCATTTT
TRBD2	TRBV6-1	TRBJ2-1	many	CASSEADLAGGPNSYNEQFF	TGTGCCAGCAGTGAAGCAGACCTAGCGGGAGGGCCCAACTCCTACAATGAGCAGTTCTTC
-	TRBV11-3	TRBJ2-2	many	CASSPPDTGELFF	TGTGCCAGCAGCCCGCCGGACACCGGGGAGCTGTTTTTT
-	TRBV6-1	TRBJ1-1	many	CASSEMAGMNTEAFF	TGTGCCAGCAGTGAGATGGCAGGAATGAACACTGAAGCTTTCTTT
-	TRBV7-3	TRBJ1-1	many	CASSPSDLNTEAFF	TGTGCCAGCAGCCCCTCAGACTTGAACACTGAAGCTTTCTTT
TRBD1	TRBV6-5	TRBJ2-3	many	CASSNRGPTDTQYF	TGTGCCAGCAGTAACAGGGGGCCCACAGATACGCAGTATTTT
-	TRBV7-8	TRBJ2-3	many	CASSSPGAGGTDTQYF	TGTGCCAGCAGCTCTCCAGGGGCGGGAGGCACAGATACGCAGTATTTT
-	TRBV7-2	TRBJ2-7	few	CASSQGQIYEQYF	TGTGCCAGCAGCCAAGGACAGATCTACGAGCAGTACTTC
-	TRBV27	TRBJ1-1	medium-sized	CASSLFAGTEEAFF	TGTGCCAGCAGTTTATTCGCGGGTACGGAGGAAGCTTTCTTT
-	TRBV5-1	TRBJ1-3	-	CASSPLGKTASSGNTIYF	TGCGCCAGCAGCCCGTTGGGGAAGACGGCAAGCTCTGGAAACACCATATATTTT
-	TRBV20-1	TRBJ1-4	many	CSARPLRETNEKLFF	TGCAGTGCTAGACCTCTCAGAGAAACTAATGAAAAACTGTTTTTT
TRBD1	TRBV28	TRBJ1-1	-	CASPTGTGRENTEAFF	TGTGCCAGCCCCACCGGGACAGGGCGTGAGAACACTGAAGCTTTCTTT
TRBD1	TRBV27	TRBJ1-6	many	CASSSISTGNNSPLHF	TGTGCCAGCAGTTCGATATCGACAGGGAACAATTCACCCCTCCACTTT
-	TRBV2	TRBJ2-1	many	CASRPGLHNEQFF	TGTGCCAGCAGGCCGGGACTTCACAATGAGCAGTTCTTC
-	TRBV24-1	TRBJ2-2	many	CATSLNGELFF	TGTGCCACCAGCTTAAACGGGGAGCTGTTTTTT
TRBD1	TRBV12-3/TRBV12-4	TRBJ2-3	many	CASSHRQGVDTQYF	TGTGCCAGCAGCCATCGACAGGGTGTAGATACGCAGTATTTT
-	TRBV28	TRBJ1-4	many	CASWGNEKLFF	TGTGCCAGCTGGGGTAATGAAAAACTGTTTTTT
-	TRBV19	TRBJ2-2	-	CASRAVTTRTGELFF	TGTGCCAGTAGGGCAGTAACAACTAGGACCGGGGAGCTGTTTTTT
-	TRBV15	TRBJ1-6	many	CATSRDLGPKGSPLHF	TGTGCCACCAGCAGAGATTTGGGTCCCAAGGGATCACCCCTCCACTTT